The 14 T cell receptor beta chains presented below share a single source sample, sequenced in a study of shared clonotypes between healthy human individuals. Repertoires were generated with immunoSEQ multiplex PCR, while TCRdb's copy carries only in-frame clones and drops some. The table lists some 1 million clones, under 80% of them singletons. Sequenced input: memory CD4+ T cells sorted from blood. Subset specified: CD45RA-negative fraction. These receptors were taken from a man between 18 and 29 years old in good health.

The chain employs TRBV6-5 and TRBJ2-7, with 8 nucleotides matching TRBD1. Trimming at V came to 2 bases and at J to 8 bases, leaving 14 bases not matched to a gene. Germline loops: CDR1 MNHEY, CDR2 SVGAGI. The CDR3 covers 16 residues. In DNA form, the CDR3 reads TGTGCCAGCAGTTACGCGGGGCACGGACAGGGCATCAAGCAGTACTTC. Its protein product is CASSYAGHGQGIKQYF.

This clone was detected a few times. The chain recombines TRBV19 with TRBJ2-1; 8 nucleotides match TRBD2. Germline assignment: CDR1 LNHDA and CDR2 SQIVND (reference sequence). V shed 9 bases, J shed 5 bases, and the junction held 21 bases outside the gene matches. The CDR3 consists of 18 residues. CDR3 sequence (DNA): TGTGCCAGCTGCCTCAGGGGTAAGGCGGGAGGAAGGGACAATGAGCAGTTCTTC. It specifies CASCLRGKAGGRDNEQFF.

The chain links TRBV10-2 to TRBJ1-2; a possible D gene is TRBD1 (5 bases). Deletions cut 3 bases from V and 8 bases from J, with 16 bases between. CDR1 WSHSY and CDR2 SAAADI come from the germline V gene. The CDR3 is 14 amino acids. CDR3 DNA sequence: TGCGCCAGCAGTGATCTCGGGGGATCTAGAGGCTACACCTTC. Translating it yields CASSDLGGSRGYTF.

This clone occurred many times. The chain carries TRBV30 and TRBJ2-1; 10 positions agree with TRBD2. Looked up from germline, CDR1 is GTSNPN and CDR2 is SVGIG (reference sequence). J lost 4 bases, V lost 5 bases, and 8 bases had no gene match. This CDR3 is 15 amino acids long. The CDR3, as DNA: TGTGCCTGGGGTGGGGGACTAGCGAGGTACAATGAGCAGTTCTTC. Protein: CAWGGGLARYNEQFF.

This clone was counted a few times. This sequence joins TRBV9 and TRBJ2-7, with TRBD1 matching 8 bases. There are 16 residues in the CDR3. V lost 4 bases, J lost 1 base, and 10 bases stayed unmatched. From germline, CDR1 is SGDLS and CDR2 YYNGEE. CDR3 coding DNA: TGTGCCAGCAGCCCCGGACAGGGACTTTCGTCCTACGAGCAGTACTTC. It yields the protein CASSPGQGLSSYEQYF. The full variable domain, its missing parts supplied by reference TRBV9 and TRBJ2-7, is DSGVTQTPKHLITATGQRVTLRCSPRSGDLSVYWYQQSLDQGLQFLIQYYNGEERAKGNILERFSAQQFPDLHSELNLSSLELGDSALYFCASSPGQGLSSYEQYFGPGTRLTVT.

The gene calls are TRBV6-5 and TRBJ2-2, with 8 positions matching TRBD1. The J segment lost 7 bases and the V segment lost 5 bases, leaving 3 bases of the junction unmatched. Germline loops: CDR1 MNHEY, CDR2 SVGAGI. This CDR3 is 13 amino acids long. CDR3 coding DNA: TGTGCCAGCAGTCGGACAGGGATCGGGGAGCTGTTTTTT. Translating gives CASSRTGIGELFF.

About this clone: At one of its ends the junction is not consistent with the germline gene, which may arise from a read error. Additional DNA sequences in this sample encode the identical CDR3. The chain joins TRBV30 to TRBJ2-3, with D possibly being TRBD1 (6 bases). From germline, CDR1 is GTSNPN and CDR2 SVGIG (reference sequence). The CDR3 consists of 14 residues. CDR3 sequence: CAWSVGQLTDTQYF. CDR3 in DNA: TGCGCCTGGAGTGTTGGACAGCTTACAGATACGCAGTATTTT.

J is TRBJ1-4 and V is TRBV27; tentative D call: TRBD1 (6 bases). The CDR3 runs 16 residues. The V gene's germline CDR1 is MNHEY and CDR2 SMNVEV (reference sequence). Trimming removed 5 bases at V and 3 bases at J, with 16 bases between. In DNA, the CDR3 is TGTGCCAGCAGTACTAACCCGGGGGCGGCTAATGAAAAACTGTTTTTT. Encoded protein: CASSTNPGAANEKLFF.

This clone has just one count. V usage is TRBV7-9 and J usage is TRBJ2-5; D possibly corresponds to TRBD1 (6 bases). The CDR3 consists of 14 residues. The ends were cut back, 4 bases at V and 4 bases at J, with 13 bases in the middle. Germline V lookup: CDR1 SEHNR, CDR2 FQNEAQ (reference sequence). This chain's CDR3 is CASSSAPGAETQYF. The CDR3 nucleotides are TGTGCCAGCAGCTCCGCCCCAGGGGCAGAGACCCAGTACTTC.

The genes are TRBV5-6 and TRBJ1-2; D is possibly TRBD1 (6 bases). The CDR3 runs to 16 residues. Trimming removed 0 bases from V and 7 bases from J, with 19 bases in between. The V gene's germline CDR1 is SGHDT and CDR2 YYEEEE. CDR3 region: CASSLVAPGAESGYTF. CDR3 in DNA: TGTGCCAGCAGCTTGGTGGCCCCGGGGGCAGAGAGTGGCTACACCTTC.

V and J are TRBV27 and TRBJ2-7, with D possibly matching TRBD1 (5 bases). CDR1 is MNHEY, CDR2 SMNVEV, per germline (reference sequence). The CDR3 totals 12 residues. V lost 7 bases to trimming and J lost 4 bases, with 11 bases between them. CDR3 DNA: TGTGCCAGCACAGGGAACGTTTACGAGCAGTACTTC. It codes for CASTGNVYEQYF.

This clone showed up just a few times. The chain is built from TRBV7-9 and TRBJ1-1, with D possibly being TRBD1 (5 bases). This CDR3 contains 14 residues. The V gene's germline CDR1 is SEHNR and CDR2 FQNEAQ (reference sequence). V was shortened by 4 bases and J by 2 bases, with 11 bases between the two germline ends. The DNA of the CDR3 is TGTGCCAGCAGCTCCCTCCGGGACAACACTGAAGCTTTCTTT. It yields the protein CASSSLRDNTEAFF. Based on the CDR3 plus reference TRBV7-9 and TRBJ1-1, the full variable domain is DTGVSQNPRHKITKRGQNVTFRCDPISEHNRLYWYRQTLGQGPEFLTYFQNEAQLEKSRLLSDRFSAERPKGSFSTLEIQRTEQGDSAMYLCASSSLRDNTEAFFGQGTRLTVV.

This clone was counted between two and nine times. The rearrangement uses TRBV5-6 and TRBJ2-3; 7 nucleotides align to TRBD1. CDR1 and CDR2 from the germline V gene are SGHDT and YYEEEE. Trimming cost V 6 bases and J 6 bases; bases outside gene matches: 16. This CDR3 contains 16 residues. The DNA of the CDR3 is TGTGCCAGCACTTTAGGACAGGTGAACCTCGGCGATACGCAGTATTTT. It encodes CASTLGQVNLGDTQYF.

This chain links TRBV6-6 with TRBJ2-7; 9 nucleotides line up with TRBD2. The CDR3 runs to 16 residues. Germline-derived CDR1 and CDR2 are MNHNY and SVGAGI (reference sequence). V lost 4 bases and J lost 5; bases outside the gene matches: 12. CDR3 in DNA: TGTGCCAGCAGTTCTCGTAGTAGCGGGAGTATTAACGAGCAGTACTTC. Protein sequence: CASSSRSSGSINEQYF.